This section outlines one T cell receptor (beta chain) sequence together with its context. Per the original data handling: Counts of nucleated cells, estimated from reference gene primer amplification, were obtained. Only in-frame clones appear in the TCRdb table, and some are missing; sequencing was by immunoSEQ multiplex PCR. Clone size and the V and J calls come from that table; the DNA yielded D and trimming. The sample holds about 73,000 clones, about four fifths seen once. The germline CDR1 and CDR2 sequences are MDHEN and SYDVKM. This CDR3 has 16 residues. V lost 3 bases and J lost 10, with 22 bases in between. This specimen belongs to a study of blood T cell repertoires in COVID-19. The overall study: The analysed material was cDNA or gDNA that came from T cells, B-cell-depleted T cells, or PBMCs.

The TCR sequence derives from a woman in her 70s with acute or convalescent COVID-19. The genes are TRBV28 and TRBJ1-5; D perhaps matches TRBD1 (5 bases). Sequenced input: peripheral blood. DNA of the CDR3: TGTGCCAGCAGTTTCGTCACGTCGGGGGGTACTCTACCCCAGCATTTT. This gives the protein CASSFVTSGGTLPQHF.